One sample yielded the 22 T cell receptor beta chains listed below, sequenced in a study of human T cells and chemical hapten exposure. The time point: pre-sensitization, week 0. Treatment denoted: therapeutic diphenylcyclopropenone sensitization with weekly scalp DPC. Each CDR3 protein gets one entry after TCRdb re-called the RACE reads with MiXCR. The top ten clones hold about 4% of a sample with about 64,000 distinct CDR3 sequences, approximately 10% of them seen once. The material was whole blood, obtained in connection with sensitization to the hapten diphenylcyclopropenone (DPC). The receptors were sampled from a middle-aged woman with alopecia areata. Some clones in this sample may be carry-over from other donors' samples.

This clonotype was detected a few times. V usage is TRBV19 and J usage is TRBJ2-7; TRBD1 matches 10 bases. CDR1 is LNHDA and CDR2 is SQIVND in the germline V gene (reference sequence). The CDR3 is 14 amino acids. J lost 0 bases, V lost 9 bases, and 5 bases had no gene match. CDR3 amino acids: CASSRTGGSYEQYF. In DNA form, the CDR3 reads TGTGCCAGCTCTAGGACAGGGGGCTCCTACGAGCAGTACTTC.

There are a few counts of this clonotype. The chain combines TRBV7-2 with TRBJ1-5; D call uncertain. V lost 6 bases and J lost 0, with 6 bases in between. Germline values: CDR1 SGHTA, CDR2 FQGNSA. The CDR3 length is 13 residues. The CDR3 DNA reads as TGTGCCAGCAGTTCCTATAGCAATCAGCCCCAGCATTTT. It translates to CASSSYSNQPQHF. The complete variable domain, with remaining parts taken from reference TRBV7-2 and TRBJ1-5, reads GAGVSQSPSNKVTEKGKDVELRCDPISGHTALYWYRQSLGQGLEFLIYFQGNSAPDKSGLPSDRFSAERTGGSVSTLTIQRTQQEDSAVYLCASSSYSNQPQHFGDGTRLSIL.

This clonotype was seen only a few times. The chain recombines TRBV5-5 with TRBJ2-2; 8 bases align to TRBD2. V lost 3 bases, J lost 6 bases, and 10 bases stayed unmatched. Germline V gives CDR1 SGHKS, CDR2 YYEKEE (reference sequence). The CDR3 is 16 residues long. CDR3 protein: CASSSRLAPKSGELFF. In nucleotides, the CDR3 is TGTGCCAGCAGCTCGAGACTAGCGCCGAAGTCCGGGGAGCTGTTTTTT.

There are a few counts of this clonotype. J is TRBJ2-5 and V is TRBV7-2, with 9 bases matching TRBD1. J lost 5 bases, V lost 5 bases, and 6 bases had no gene match. This CDR3 is built from 14 residues. Germline CDR1 is SGHTA and CDR2 is FQGNSA. CDR3: CASSPGQGRETQYF. The CDR3 coding sequence is TGTGCCAGCAGCCCCGGACAGGGGCGGGAGACCCAGTACTTC.

There are a few counts of this clonotype. The rearrangement joins TRBV14 to TRBJ1-5, with D perhaps matching TRBD1 (5 bases). CDR1 and CDR2 (germline): SGHDN, FVKESK. Trimming took off 4 bases at V and 3 bases at J, with 7 bases between the two ends. The CDR3 sequence is 13 residues long. In nucleotides, the CDR3 is TGTGCCAGCAGCCGACAGCACAATCAGCCCCAGCATTTT. Translating gives CASSRQHNQPQHF.

Points on this clonotype: This may arise from a read error, as a much more abundant clone is one base away. The missing conserved phenylalanine or tryptophan at the end of this CDR3 makes a read error likely. The chain couples TRBV6-2 or TRBV6-3 to TRBJ1-2; D is uncertain. The CDR3 is 14 amino acids. CDR1 is MNHEY, CDR2 SVGEGT, per germline. The germline V and J ends were trimmed by 6 bases and 4 bases, with 15 bases remaining between them. The CDR3 sequence: CASSYGGVGYGYTI. The DNA for the CDR3 is TGTGCCAGCAGCTACGGAGGTGTCGGCTATGGCTACACCATC.

This clonotype was seen a few times. The DNA for the CDR3 is TGCGCCAGCAGTCCCGGGACGCCGAATCAGCCCCAGCATTTT. Translating gives CASSPGTPNQPQHF. The rearrangement links TRBV23-1 to TRBJ1-5, with D possibly TRBD1 on 5 matching bases. Being an ORF, TRBV23-1 has a function that is uncertain. Trimming pared 4 bases from V and 4 bases from J, leaving 11 bases between. CDR3 length: 14 amino acids.

The V gene is TRBV30, the J gene TRBJ2-3, with TRBD1 identical over 12 bases. Germline V CDR1 and CDR2: GTSNPN, SVGIG (reference sequence). The CDR3 is 15 residues long. The J segment lost 6 bases and the V segment lost 3 bases, leaving 7 bases of the junction unmatched. The CDR3 nucleotides are TGTGCCTGGAGCGCCGGGACAGGGGGCGTGGATACGCAGTATTTT. Protein product: CAWSAGTGGVDTQYF. Full variable domain (missing parts from reference TRBV30 and TRBJ2-3): SQTIHQWPATLVQPVGSPLSLECTVEGTSNPNLYWYRQAAGRGLQLLFYSVGIGQISSEVPQNLSASRPQDRQFILSSKKLLLSDSGFYLCAWSAGTGGVDTQYFGPGTRLTVL.

J is TRBJ2-2 and V is TRBV28; TRBD2 might be the D (6 bases). V was shortened by 8 bases and J by 0 bases, with 16 bases between the two germline ends. Germline CDR1 MDHEN, CDR2 SYDVKM. The CDR3 length is 16 residues. This chain's CDR3 is CASGPGRGANTGELFF. The CDR3 coding sequence is TGTGCCAGCGGCCCGGGGCGGGGAGCGAACACCGGGGAGCTGTTTTTT. Drawing the rest from reference TRBV28 and TRBJ2-2, the complete variable domain is DVKVTQSSRYLVKRTGEKVFLECVQDMDHENMFWYRQDPGLGLRLIYFSYDVKMKEKGDIPEGYSVSREKKERFSLILESASTNQTSMYLCASGPGRGANTGELFFGEGSRLTVL.

This clonotype was counted a few times. The rearrangement links TRBV18 to TRBJ2-5, with D unclear. The length of the CDR3 is 13 residues. CDR1 is KGHSH, CDR2 LQKENI, per germline. V dropped 8 bases and J dropped 5 bases, with 15 bases sitting between them. The CDR3 region is CASTYTRAETQYF. CDR3 nucleotide sequence: TGTGCCAGCACCTACACGCGTGCGGAGACCCAGTACTTC.

This chain joins TRBV19 and TRBJ2-2; 9 bases are a match to TRBD1. V trimming: 5 bases; J trimming: 4 bases; junction bases outside the gene matches: 5. The CDR3 runs to 15 residues. Germline V gene sequence: CDR1 LNHDA, CDR2 SQIVND (reference sequence). The CDR3 nucleotides are TGTGCCAGTAGTGGCAGGGACAGGGTCACCGGGGAGCTGTTTTTT. It is translated as CASSGRDRVTGELFF.

This clonotype occurred a few times. DNA of the CDR3: TGTGCCAGCAGCTTGGAGGCCGTCCGGGGAACTGAAGCTTTCTTT. Its protein product is CASSLEAVRGTEAFF. The chain couples TRBV5-4 to TRBJ1-1, with D hard to call. CDR3 length: 15 amino acids. Germline V gene lookup returns CDR1 SGHNT and CDR2 YYREEE (reference sequence). With 0 bases removed from V and 5 bases from J, the gap between germline ends came to 14 bases.

The chain has TRBV6-6 and TRBJ2-3; 12 bases are a match to TRBD2. The CDR3 consists of 18 residues. Germline loops: CDR1 MNHNY, CDR2 SVGAGI (reference sequence). With 1 base clipped from V and 5 bases from J, the junction kept 10 bases outside the gene matches. As DNA, the CDR3 is TGTGCCAGCAGTTACTTGTTGACTAGCGGGAGAAAACGAGATACGCAGTATTTT. Its protein is CASSYLLTSGRKRDTQYF.

This chain uses TRBV6-2 or TRBV6-3 with TRBJ2-3, with 9 positions matching TRBD2. J was trimmed by 4 bases and V by 2 bases; bases with no gene match: 4. Germline V lookup: CDR1 MNHEY, CDR2 SVGEGT. CDR3 size: 15 residues. As DNA, the CDR3 is TGTGCCAGCAGTTACAGGACTAGCGTTGCAGATACGCAGTATTTT. Amino acids: CASSYRTSVADTQYF.

At least ten counts were recorded for this clonotype. The chain combines TRBV7-2 with TRBJ1-1, with 7 bases lining up with TRBD1. The J segment lost 5 bases and the V segment lost 1 base, leaving 7 bases of the junction unmatched. CDR1 SGHTA and CDR2 FQGNSA come from the germline V gene. CDR3 length equals 15 residues. The CDR3 region has the DNA TGTGCCAGCAGCTTAGGGGACAGAAGAACAACTGAAGCTTTCTTT. It codes for CASSLGDRRTTEAFF.

At least ten counts were recorded for this clonotype. This chain connects TRBV5-1 to TRBJ2-2; D possibly corresponds to TRBD1 (5 bases). The CDR3 loop spans 15 amino acids. Germline CDR1 is SGHRS and CDR2 is YFSETQ. V lost 2 bases and J 1 base, leaving 9 bases between the germline ends. CDR3: CASSFGHQNTGELFF. The CDR3 coding sequence is TGCGCCAGCAGCTTCGGACACCAGAACACCGGGGAGCTGTTTTTT.

The CDR3 sequence is CASSLAPGAGGEKLFF. As DNA, the CDR3 is TGTGCCAGCAGCTTGGCCCCAGGGGCTGGGGGTGAAAAACTGTTTTTT. The J gene is TRBJ1-4, the V gene TRBV5-5, with D tentatively TRBD1 (6 bases). Germline V gives CDR1 SGHKS, CDR2 YYEKEE (reference sequence). This CDR3 comprises 16 residues. V lost 0 bases, J lost 7 bases, and 16 bases lay in between.

This clonotype was observed a few times. V gene TRBV6-6 combines with J gene TRBJ2-6; 9 positions match TRBD1. In germline, CDR1 is MNHNY, CDR2 SVGAGI (reference sequence). The trim removed 8 bases at V and 0 bases at J, leaving 8 bases unmatched. There are 17 residues in the CDR3. CDR3 nucleotides: TGTGCCAGCCCGACCCGGGACAGGGTCTCTGGGGCCAACGTCCTGACTTTC. Its protein product is CASPTRDRVSGANVLTF.

J is TRBJ1-2 and V is TRBV19; possibly TRBD1 for D (5 bases). V dropped 3 bases and J dropped 0 bases, with 11 bases sitting between them. The CDR3 extends over 15 amino acids. The germline gives CDR1 LNHDA, CDR2 SQIVND (reference sequence). The CDR3: CASSIREPANYGYTF. DNA for the CDR3: TGTGCCAGTAGTATCAGGGAGCCCGCTAACTATGGCTACACCTTC.

The gene calls are TRBV15 and TRBJ1-6; D unclear. Between the trimmed V and J ends, which lost 0 bases and 5 bases, there was a span of 8 bases. Per the germline V gene, CDR1 is LNHNV and CDR2 is YYDKDF (reference sequence). The CDR3 is 15 amino acids. The CDR3 is CATSRDYSDNSPLHF. DNA for the CDR3: TGTGCCACCAGCAGAGATTATTCGGATAATTCACCCCTCCACTTT.

This clonotype was found a few times. This chain links TRBV18 with TRBJ2-6; no definite D call. The CDR3 length is 15 residues. Germline V gene sequence: CDR1 KGHSH, CDR2 LQKENI. The V and J ends lost 1 base and 1 base respectively, with 5 bases between them. The CDR3 DNA is TGTGCCAGCTCACCACTGGGATCTGGGGCCAACGTCCTGACTTTC. Translated: CASSPLGSGANVLTF.

The CDR3, as DNA: TGTGCCAGCTCACCACCTCGGCTGGGAAATTACAATGAGCAGTTCTTC. Its protein product is CASSPPRLGNYNEQFF. This sequence joins TRBV18 and TRBJ2-1, with D hard to call. The CDR3 length is 16 residues. Germline CDR1 is KGHSH and CDR2 is LQKENI. Trimming removed 0 bases at V and 4 bases at J, with 13 bases between.